Listed below are T cell receptor beta chains from one sample, sequenced in a study of T cell repertoires in cytomegalovirus infection. TCRdb processed the reads anew with MiXCR; each CDR3 protein has one entry. The profile shows 150,000 to 200,000 distinct CDR3 sequences, roughly a fifth of them singletons. Sequencing used PBMCs. The receptors stem from a human donor in good health (CMV status not recorded). Some clones in this sample may be carry-over from other donors' samples. The CDR3 runs from the conserved cysteine through the conserved F or W.

j_call v_call cdr3_aa
TRBJ2-1 TRBV11-2 CASSLNLGGAYTEQFF
TRBJ2-7 TRBV29-1 CSVHSRVSYEQYF
TRBJ2-7 TRBV7-8 CASSPGHVLSYEQYF
TRBJ1-3 TRBV28 CASSFPGTMGNTIYF
TRBJ1-5 TRBV6-1 CASMARLDRMNQPQHF
TRBJ2-5 TRBV7-9 CASSTGVPQETQYF
TRBJ1-3 TRBV7-3 CASSAGQGGTIYF
TRBJ1-5 TRBV5-1 CASRQGQNLNQPQHF
TRBJ2-2 TRBV14 CASSQDLSGELFF
TRBJ2-2 TRBV7-9 CASSLEATGELFF
TRBJ1-5 TRBV7-2 CASSLVQGHPNQPQHF
TRBJ2-2 TRBV7-3 CASSARQGTGELFF
TRBJ2-3 TRBV19 CASRPSTGYTDTQYF
TRBJ2-7 TRBV6-5 CASSYSSRDRVYEQYF
TRBJ1-1 TRBV7-9 CASSLERGLGGTEAFF
TRBJ2-5 TRBV11-2 CASSYSLGRETQYF
TRBJ2-5 TRBV7-6 CASSPRLAGGPEETQYF